This is a list of T cell receptor beta chains from one sample in a study of blood T cell repertoires in COVID-19. Sequencing used immunoSEQ multiplex PCR; TCRdb keeps in-frame clones, though not all of them. The sample comprises a few hundred thousand clones, 89% of which are singletons, and approximately 13% rests with the top ten. Material for sequencing was peripheral blood. These receptor sequences come from an older woman with acute or convalescent COVID-19. The CDR3 runs from the conserved cysteine through the conserved F or W. The D gene is left open where the match is weak. Size tells how often a clone was seen (once, few, many) or the class of an expanded clone, and some rows leave it out.

.,.,TRBJ1-2,TRBV5-1,CASSEGANYGYTF,TGCGCCAGCAGCGAGGGAGCTAACTATGGCTACACCTTC
.,.,TRBJ2-3,TRBV27,CASISLGVTDTQYF,TGTGCCAGCATCTCCCTAGGGGTCACAGATACGCAGTATTTT
once,.,TRBJ2-7,TRBV10-3,CAISAARVGDSYEQYF,TGTGCCATCAGTGCTGCCCGGGTAGGGGACTCCTACGAGCAGTACTTC
.,TRBD1,TRBJ1-6,TRBV15,CATSGEQGPLHF,TGTGCCACCAGCGGAGAACAGGGGCCCCTCCACTTT
.,.,TRBJ1-1,TRBV2,CASGGTFEAFF,TGTGCCAGCGGGGGGACGTTTGAAGCTTTCTTT
.,.,TRBJ2-1,TRBV30,CAWSHPPAVEQFF,TGTGCCTGGAGTCACCCCCCAGCGGTTGAGCAGTTCTTC
.,TRBD1,TRBJ1-6,TRBV2,CASSELGQGASPLHF,TGTGCCAGCAGTGAGTTGGGACAGGGTGCCTCACCCCTCCACTTT
.,TRBD2,TRBJ2-3,TRBV9,CASSDLAGGPSDTQYF,TGTGCCAGCAGCGATCTAGCGGGGGGGCCGTCAGATACGCAGTATTTT
.,.,TRBJ1-4,TRBV5-5,CASSLAPNEKLFF,TGTGCCAGCAGCTTGGCCCCAAATGAAAAACTGTTTTTT
medium-sized,.,TRBJ1-4,TRBV4-3,CASSQDVQSSATNEKLFF,TGCGCCAGCAGCCAAGATGTCCAGTCAAGTGCAACTAATGAAAAACTGTTTTTT
.,TRBD2,TRBJ2-4,TRBV4-2,CASSQEIGTSGGLGNIQYF,TGTGCCAGCAGCCAAGAGATAGGGACTAGCGGGGGACTCGGGAACATTCAGTACTTC
.,TRBD1,TRBJ2-2,TRBV20-1,CSASYPKGAHGELFF,TGCAGTGCTAGTTACCCAAAGGGGGCGCACGGGGAGCTGTTTTTT
.,.,TRBJ2-7,TRBV10-1,CASSESLYEQYF,TGCGCCAGTAGTGAGTCCTTATACGAGCAGTACTTC
once,TRBD1,TRBJ1-1,TRBV14,CASSQDLGQGNTEAFF,TGTGCCAGCAGCCAAGATCTGGGACAGGGGAACACTGAAGCTTTCTTT
.,TRBD2,TRBJ2-7,TRBV4-2,CASSPVAGETYEQYF,TGTGCCAGCAGCCCCGTAGCGGGGGAAACCTACGAGCAGTACTTC
.,TRBD1,TRBJ2-1,TRBV2,CASSEDRGSYNEQFF,TGTGCCAGCAGTGAAGACAGGGGCTCCTACAATGAGCAGTTCTTC
.,.,TRBJ2-2,TRBV7-2,CASSLDGDTGELFF,TGTGCCAGCAGCTTAGACGGGGACACCGGGGAGCTGTTTTTT
.,TRBD1,TRBJ1-2,TRBV19,CASKGQGLVLDYGYTF,TGTGCCAGTAAGGGACAGGGACTCGTTTTGGACTATGGCTACACCTTC
.,TRBD1,TRBJ1-5,TRBV9,CASSEGTGYSQPQHF,TGTGCCAGCAGCGAAGGGACAGGGTATAGTCAGCCCCAGCATTTT
.,.,TRBJ2-7,TRBV3-1/TRBV3-2,CASSHSDFYEQYF,TGTGCCAGCAGCCATTCGGACTTCTACGAGCAGTACTTC
.,.,TRBJ1-3,TRBV4-2,CASSLRPPEDGNTIYF,TGTGCCAGCAGCCTCCGACCCCCTGAGGATGGAAACACCATATATTTT
.,.,TRBJ1-4,TRBV7-2,CASSLVAGPEKLFF,TGTGCCAGCAGCTTAGTTGCAGGGCCTGAAAAACTGTTTTTT
.,TRBD1,TRBJ1-6,TRBV5-1,CASTPRQGDSPLHF,TGCGCCAGCACCCCCCGACAGGGGGATTCACCCCTCCACTTT
.,.,TRBJ2-4,TRBV3-1/TRBV3-2,CASSQDPQGSDIQYF,TGTGCCAGCAGCCAAGATCCCCAGGGATCAGACATTCAGTACTTC
.,TRBD1,TRBJ2-7,TRBV5-6,CASRAGTGVSEQYF,TGTGCCAGCAGGGCCGGGACAGGGGTTAGCGAGCAGTACTTC
few,.,TRBJ1-5,TRBV7-2,CASSLQGVYSNQPQHF,TGTGCCAGCAGCCTACAGGGCGTTTATAGCAATCAGCCCCAGCATTTT
once,TRBD2,TRBJ2-7,TRBV7-6,CASSLRAGGTYEQYF,TGTGCCAGCAGCTTACGGGCGGGGGGGACCTACGAGCAGTACTTC
.,.,TRBJ1-2,TRBV6-5,CASSYYASDRGGRYTF,TGTGCCAGCAGTTATTACGCATCAGATAGGGGAGGGAGGTACACCTTC
.,TRBD1,TRBJ1-1,TRBV6-6,CASSQTGGNTEAFF,TGTGCCAGCAGTCAGACAGGGGGGAACACTGAAGCTTTCTTT
.,.,TRBJ1-1,TRBV9,CASSVDPVGGAKTEAFF,TGTGCCAGCAGCGTAGACCCGGTCGGGGGGGCGAAAACTGAAGCTTTCTTT
.,.,TRBJ2-7,TRBV14,CASSQDRPFLQGSYEQYF,TGTGCCAGCAGCCAAGATCGGCCTTTCTTACAGGGTTCCTACGAGCAGTACTTC
.,TRBD2,TRBJ2-2,TRBV5-4,CASSSGNAPWTSGLTGELFF,TGTGCCAGCAGCTCGGGGAATGCGCCGTGGACTAGCGGATTAACCGGGGAGCTGTTTTTT
.,TRBD1,TRBJ1-2,TRBV4-3,CASSQGGQGASNYGYTF,TGCGCCAGCAGCCAGGGGGGACAGGGAGCATCTAACTATGGCTACACCTTC
.,.,TRBJ2-3,TRBV9,CASSVESGVLSTDTQYF,TGTGCCAGCAGCGTCGAGTCAGGCGTCCTTAGCACAGATACGCAGTATTTT
.,TRBD1,TRBJ1-1,TRBV4-3,CASSQAGGFTEAFF,TGCGCCAGCAGCCAAGCAGGGGGCTTTACTGAAGCTTTCTTT
.,.,TRBJ2-1,TRBV12-3/TRBV12-4,CASIRTENNEQFF,TGTGCCAGCATCCGGACTGAGAACAATGAGCAGTTCTTC
.,.,TRBJ2-2,TRBV19,CASSIFGRMTGELFF,TGTGCCAGTAGTATTTTCGGCAGGATGACCGGGGAGCTGTTTTTT
.,.,TRBJ2-5,TRBV5-1,CASSLASETQYF,TGCGCCAGCAGCTTGGCTTCCGAGACCCAGTACTTC
.,.,TRBJ1-5,TRBV7-9,CASSLVSGNQPQHF,TGTGCCAGCAGCTTAGTATCCGGGAATCAGCCCCAGCATTTT
once,TRBD2,TRBJ2-1,TRBV15,CATSKRTSAIYNEQFF,TGTGCCACCAGCAAAAGGACTAGCGCGATCTACAATGAGCAGTTCTTC
once,TRBD1,TRBJ1-5,TRBV28,CASSLTGEIQPQHF,TGTGCCAGCAGTCTGACAGGGGAAATTCAGCCCCAGCATTTT
.,.,TRBJ1-2,TRBV19,CASSDGRYGYTF,TGTGCCAGTAGTGATGGGAGATATGGCTACACCTTC
.,TRBD1,TRBJ2-3,TRBV25-1,CASSQRTGTGTDTQYF,TGTGCCAGCAGTCAGCGGACAGGCACCGGCACAGATACGCAGTATTTT
once,TRBD1,TRBJ1-5,TRBV2,CASSLPGGQGGQPQHF,TGTGCCAGCAGTTTACCCGGGGGACAGGGGGGACAGCCCCAGCATTTT
few,TRBD1,TRBJ1-4,TRBV19,CASRGQGSPGEKLFF,TGTGCCAGTAGAGGACAGGGGTCCCCGGGTGAAAAACTGTTTTTT
.,TRBD1,TRBJ2-1,TRBV12-3/TRBV12-4,CASRRDSGNEQFF,TGTGCCAGCAGAAGGGACAGTGGTAATGAGCAGTTCTTC
.,.,TRBJ1-6,TRBV11-2,CASSLDFRAPLHF,TGTGCCAGCAGCTTAGATTTCCGGGCACCCCTCCACTTT
.,.,TRBJ2-3,TRBV7-3,CASSLTTTGPDTQYF,TGTGCCAGCAGCTTAACGACTACAGGGCCAGATACGCAGTATTTT
.,TRBD2,TRBJ2-1,TRBV3-1/TRBV3-2,CASSQEPAKRERNEQFF,TGTGCCAGCAGCCAAGAACCGGCGAAGCGGGAGAGGAATGAGCAGTTCTTC
once,.,TRBJ2-3,TRBV24-1,CATSVADTQYF,TGTGCCACCAGTGTTGCGGATACGCAGTATTTT
.,TRBD1,TRBJ1-6,TRBV10-3,CAINGQGANSPLHF,TGTGCCATCAACGGACAGGGGGCGAATTCACCCCTCCACTTT
few,.,TRBJ2-7,TRBV7-9,CASSLRGYEQYF,TGTGCCAGCAGCTTACGCGGCTACGAGCAGTACTTC
.,.,TRBJ2-3,TRBV27,CASSLLRTSTDTQYF,TGTGCCAGCAGTCTTCTTCGGACTAGCACAGATACGCAGTATTTT
.,TRBD2,TRBJ2-1,TRBV7-9,CASSLGGRSSGQTYNEQFF,TGTGCCAGCAGCTTAGGAGGCAGGTCTAGCGGTCAGACCTACAATGAGCAGTTCTTC